This T cell receptor beta chain was identified during a study of TIL therapy for anti-PD-1-resistant metastatic lung cancer. Time point denoted: pre-treatment sample, taken before nivolumab and TIL therapy. The libraries were made with immunoSEQ v3. The assay was immunoSEQ multiplex PCR, and TCRdb's table has in-frame clones only and misses some. In the table there are tens of thousands of clones, 70% to 80% of which are singletons. V lost 2 bases, J lost 0 bases, and 7 bases stayed unmatched. Germline values: CDR1 SGHDT, CDR2 YYEEEE. The CDR3 consists of 17 residues. The sample consisted of blood, taken at baseline. V is TRBV5-6 and J is TRBJ2-1, with 8 positions matching TRBD2. The source of this sequence is a woman aged 30 to 85 with non-small cell lung cancer. CDR3 DNA: TGTGCCAGCAGCTTATCGCGGGGGGAGAGCTCCTACAATGAGCAGTTCTTC. The encoded protein is CASSLSRGESSYNEQFF.